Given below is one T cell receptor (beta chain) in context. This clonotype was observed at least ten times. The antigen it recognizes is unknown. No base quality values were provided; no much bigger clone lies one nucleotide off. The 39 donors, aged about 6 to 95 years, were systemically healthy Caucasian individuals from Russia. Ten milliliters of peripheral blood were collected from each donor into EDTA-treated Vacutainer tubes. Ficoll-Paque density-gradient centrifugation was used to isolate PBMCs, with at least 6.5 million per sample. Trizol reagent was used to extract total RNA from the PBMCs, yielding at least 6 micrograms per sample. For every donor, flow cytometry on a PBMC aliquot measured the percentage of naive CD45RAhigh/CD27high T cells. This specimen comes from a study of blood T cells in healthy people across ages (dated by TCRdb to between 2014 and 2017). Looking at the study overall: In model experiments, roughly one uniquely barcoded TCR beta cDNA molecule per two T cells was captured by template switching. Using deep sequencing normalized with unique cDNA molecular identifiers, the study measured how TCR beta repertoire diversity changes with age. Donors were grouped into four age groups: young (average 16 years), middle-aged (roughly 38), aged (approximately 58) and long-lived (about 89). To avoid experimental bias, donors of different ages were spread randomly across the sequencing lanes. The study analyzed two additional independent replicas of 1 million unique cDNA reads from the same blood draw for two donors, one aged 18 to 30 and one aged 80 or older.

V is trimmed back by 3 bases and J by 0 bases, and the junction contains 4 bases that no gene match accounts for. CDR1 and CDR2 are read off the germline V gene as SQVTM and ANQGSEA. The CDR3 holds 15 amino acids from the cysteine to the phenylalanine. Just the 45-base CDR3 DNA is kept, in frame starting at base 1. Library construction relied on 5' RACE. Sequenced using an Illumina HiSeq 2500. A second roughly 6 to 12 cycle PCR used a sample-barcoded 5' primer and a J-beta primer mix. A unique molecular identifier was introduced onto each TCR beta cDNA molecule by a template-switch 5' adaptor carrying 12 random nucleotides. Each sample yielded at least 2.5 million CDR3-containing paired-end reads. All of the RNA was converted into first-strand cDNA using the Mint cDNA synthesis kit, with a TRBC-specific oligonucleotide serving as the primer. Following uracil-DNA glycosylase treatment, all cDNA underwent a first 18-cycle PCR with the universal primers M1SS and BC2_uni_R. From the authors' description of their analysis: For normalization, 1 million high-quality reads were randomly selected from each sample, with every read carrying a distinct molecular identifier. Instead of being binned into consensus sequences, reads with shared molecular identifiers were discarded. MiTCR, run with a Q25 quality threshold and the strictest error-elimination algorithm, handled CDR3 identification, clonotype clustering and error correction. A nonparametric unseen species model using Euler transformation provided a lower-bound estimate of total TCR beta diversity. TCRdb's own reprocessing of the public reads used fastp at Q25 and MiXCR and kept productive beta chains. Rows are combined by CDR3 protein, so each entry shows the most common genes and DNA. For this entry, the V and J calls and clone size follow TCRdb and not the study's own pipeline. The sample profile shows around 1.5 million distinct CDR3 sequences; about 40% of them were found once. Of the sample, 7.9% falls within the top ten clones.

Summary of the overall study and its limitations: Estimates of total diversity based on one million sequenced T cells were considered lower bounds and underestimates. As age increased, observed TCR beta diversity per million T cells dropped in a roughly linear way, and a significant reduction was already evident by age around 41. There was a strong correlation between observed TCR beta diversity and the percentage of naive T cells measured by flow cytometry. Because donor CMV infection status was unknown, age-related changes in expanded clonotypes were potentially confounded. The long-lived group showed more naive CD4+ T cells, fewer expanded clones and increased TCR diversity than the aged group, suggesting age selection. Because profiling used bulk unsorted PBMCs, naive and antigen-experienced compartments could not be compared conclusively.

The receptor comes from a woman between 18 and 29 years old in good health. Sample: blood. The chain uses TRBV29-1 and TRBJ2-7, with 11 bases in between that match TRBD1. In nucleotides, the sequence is TGCAGCGTTGACGGGACAGGGGGGGGCTCCTACGAGCAGTACTTC. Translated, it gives CSVDGTGGGSYEQYF.